This entry concerns a single T cell receptor (beta chain). Its antigen is not known. Unmatched junction bases numbered 13, after V lost 2 bases and J lost 7 bases. Germline V CDR1 and CDR2: MNHEY, SVGAGI. CDR3 size: 16 residues. This sample was taken from a study of OX40 agonist ivuxolimab in advanced cancers. General study points: Averaging showed that CD8+ T cells had more expanded clones than CD4+ did.

Clones were read by immunoSEQ multiplex PCR, and TCRdb kept only the in-frame ones, dropping some. The sample yields some 70,000 clones, approximately 90% seen once. The rearrangement joins TRBV6-5 to TRBJ2-7; 8 bases are a match to TRBD1. The sample consisted of CD4+ or CD8+ T cells sorted from blood, taken in a trial of the OX40 agonist ivuxolimab. The receptor was isolated from an adult with an advanced solid tumor such as melanoma, head and neck, liver or kidney cancer. The chain's CDR3 is CASSYTRGQGWSEQYF. For the CDR3, the DNA is TGTGCCAGCAGTTACACCCGCGGACAGGGATGGAGTGAGCAGTACTTC.